The source of this T cell receptor beta chain is a study of cytomegalovirus exposure and HLA in healthy donors. There are 15 residues in the CDR3. Germline V gives CDR1 LNHDA, CDR2 SQIVND (reference sequence). Unmatched junction bases numbered 1, after V lost 3 bases and J lost 7 bases. In the PCR, 60 Vbeta and 13 Jbeta primers were used. Data came from immunoSEQ multiplex PCR; TCRdb stores just in-frame clones and leaves some out. This table holds about 130,000 clones, over 60% found once. The material sequenced was PBMCs. This TCR derives from a male donor in good health and CMV-seropositive. The J gene is TRBJ2-1, the V gene TRBV19; 15 bases are a match to TRBD2. The CDR3 region has the DNA TGTGCCAGTAGTATCGGGACTAGCGGGGGGAATGAGCAGTTCTTC. Amino acids: CASSIGTSGGNEQFF.